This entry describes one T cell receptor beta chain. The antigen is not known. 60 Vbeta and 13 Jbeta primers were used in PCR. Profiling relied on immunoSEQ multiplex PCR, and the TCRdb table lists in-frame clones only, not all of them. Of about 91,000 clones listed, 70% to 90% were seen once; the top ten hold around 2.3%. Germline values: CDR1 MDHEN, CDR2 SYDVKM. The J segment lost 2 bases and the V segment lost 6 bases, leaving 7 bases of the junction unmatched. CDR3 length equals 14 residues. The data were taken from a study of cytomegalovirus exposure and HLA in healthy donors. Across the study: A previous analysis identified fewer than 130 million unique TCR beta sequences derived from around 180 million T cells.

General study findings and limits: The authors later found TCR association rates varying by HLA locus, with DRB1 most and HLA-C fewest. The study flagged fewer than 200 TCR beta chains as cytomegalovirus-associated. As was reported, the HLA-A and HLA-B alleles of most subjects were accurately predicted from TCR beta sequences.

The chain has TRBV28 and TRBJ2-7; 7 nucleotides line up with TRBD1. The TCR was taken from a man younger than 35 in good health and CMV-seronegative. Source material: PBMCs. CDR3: CASRPGTVTYEQYF. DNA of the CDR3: TGTGCCAGCAGACCCGGGACAGTTACCTACGAGCAGTACTTC.